Sequencing of this TCR beta chain was carried out in a study of blood T cell repertoires in COVID-19. The length of the CDR3 is 18 residues. The trim removed 2 bases at V and 4 bases at J, leaving 17 bases unmatched. The V gene's germline CDR1 is LNHDA and CDR2 SQIVND (reference sequence). Some clones are missing from TCRdb's copy, which holds only in-frame ones; the method was immunoSEQ multiplex PCR. Of 200,000 to 300,000 clones in the sample, around 85% were seen once. The chain combines TRBV19 with TRBJ2-7; 7 bases align to TRBD1. The source of this sequence is a woman in her thirties or forties with acute COVID-19. Material for sequencing was PBMCs or T cells enriched from blood (not recorded which). CDR3 bases: TGTGCCAGTAGTATATCGGGCGTTAACCTAGGGGGCCTATACGAGCAGTACTTC. This encodes CASSISGVNLGGLYEQYF.